Reported below is one T cell receptor (beta chain). Its antigen is not identified. These data are taken from a study of T cell responses to AZD1222 COVID-19 vaccine. Study-wide results and limits: Unmutated variant regions are reportedly targeted by nearly half of spike-specific TCRs.

Libraries were prepared by immunoSEQ multiplex PCR; TCRdb keeps only in-frame clonotypes and omits some of them. The sample has some 150,000 clones, roughly nine tenths seen once; the top ten hold 2.6%. V lost 2 bases and J lost 6, with 25 bases in between. Germline V gene sequence: CDR1 SNHLY, CDR2 FYNNEI. The CDR3 loop spans 19 amino acids. The chain couples TRBV2 to TRBJ2-2; possible D gene TRBD2, 7 bases. The receptor comes from an adult in good health. The sample in question was peripheral blood, obtained on day 0 of AZD1222 vaccination. This CDR3 is CASSEHGGGDIFSPGELFF. CDR3 sequence (DNA): TGTGCCAGCAGTGAACATGGGGGAGGGGACATTTTCTCCCCCGGGGAGCTGTTTTTT.